These 20 T cell receptor beta chains share one sample of origin, sequenced in a study of lymphopenia after photon versus proton radiotherapy. TCRdb's copy holds only in-frame clones and misses some; the assay was immunoSEQ multiplex PCR. Counted here are 67,000 or so clones, 80% to 90% occurring once; the ten biggest clones make up 10% to 12%. The sequencing here drew on peripheral blood, taken from a patient treated with proton-based radiotherapy. These receptors were obtained from an elderly man with esophageal cancer.

V usage is TRBV7-3 and J usage is TRBJ1-1; D gene unclear. V was cut by 3 bases and J by 1 base, with 3 bases left in between. Germline values: CDR1 SGHTA, CDR2 FQGTGA. This CDR3 has 12 amino acids. The CDR3 protein is CASSFGNTEAFF. The DNA of the CDR3 is TGTGCCAGCAGCTTCGGGAACACTGAAGCTTTCTTT.

The CDR3 protein is CASSSGGTKETQYF. CDR3 bases: TGTGCCAGCAGCTCAGGGGGTACTAAAGAGACCCAGTACTTC. The rearrangement links TRBV7-6 to TRBJ2-5; 7 nucleotides line up with TRBD1. Looked up from germline, CDR1 is SGHVS and CDR2 is FNYEAQ. Trimming took 4 bases from V and 3 from J; bases not matched to a gene: 5. The CDR3 has 14 residues.

The V and J genes are TRBV30 and TRBJ2-3; D is unresolved. V was clipped by 7 bases and J by 2 bases, with 16 bases between them. The CDR3 spans 14 residues. The germline V gene has CDR1 GTSNPN and CDR2 SVGIG (reference sequence). The CDR3 is CASSFGRTTDTQYF. The DNA of the CDR3 is TGTGCCTCCTCATTTGGCAGGACCACAGATACGCAGTATTTT.

This clone appeared once. This chain uses TRBV7-9 with TRBJ1-3; D gene uncertain. Per germline, CDR1 SEHNR and CDR2 FQNEAQ (reference sequence). V lost 1 base to trimming and J lost 7 bases, with 5 bases between them. The length of the CDR3 is 12 residues. CDR3 nucleotides: TGTGCCAGCAGCTTAGACCGGAACACCATATATTTT. This gives the protein CASSLDRNTIYF.

The CDR3 coding sequence is TGTGCCAGCAGTCCCCCTTGGGCCGAGTTCTACGAGCAGTACTTC. This encodes CASSPPWAEFYEQYF. V usage is TRBV27 and J usage is TRBJ2-7; D unresolved. Per the germline V gene, CDR1 is MNHEY and CDR2 is SMNVEV (reference sequence). Trimming took off 5 bases at V and 3 bases at J, with 17 bases between the two ends. This CDR3 has 15 amino acids.

This clone was found once. The chain's CDR3 is CAISESGLAGGEQFF. CDR3 sequence (DNA): TGTGCCATCAGTGAATCGGGACTAGCGGGGGGTGAGCAGTTCTTC. The V and J genes are TRBV10-3 and TRBJ2-1, with 15 bases that match TRBD2. The CDR3 covers 15 residues. The germline CDR1 and CDR2 sequences are ENHRY and SYGVKD. Unmatched junction bases numbered 3, after V lost 3 bases and J lost 9 bases.

The rearrangement links TRBV21-1 to TRBJ2-3; the table calls TRBD1, which could not be checked here. TRBV21-1 constitutes a pseudogene. The CDR3 is made up of 17 amino acids. CDR3 amino acids: CASSKSPGQGKTDTQYF. The CDR3 coding sequence is TGTGCCAGCAGCAAATCACCCGGACAGGGAAAAACAGATACGCAGTATTTT.

The CDR3 bases are TGCGCCAGCAGCTTGGCCCCCGGGCAGGGGGCTGGAGGTAGGAGGACACCCCTCCACTTT. This gives the protein CASSLAPGQGAGGRRTPLHF. The chain joins TRBV5-1 to TRBJ1-6; 8 bases align to TRBD1. The ends lost 0 bases at V and 11 bases at J; junction bases unmatched: 22. The V gene's germline CDR1 is SGHRS and CDR2 YFSETQ. This CDR3 is 20 amino acids long.

This clone was detected only once. The chain couples TRBV30 to TRBJ2-2, with 8 nucleotides matching TRBD2. Germline values: CDR1 GTSNPN, CDR2 SVGIG (reference sequence). This CDR3 contains 18 residues. The ends lost 1 base at V and 0 bases at J; junction bases unmatched: 10. CDR3 sequence (DNA): TGTGCCTGGAGTGGAGATAGCGGGGCCCTCCCGAACACCGGGGAGCTGTTTTTT. This encodes CAWSGDSGALPNTGELFF. Based on the CDR3 plus reference TRBV30 and TRBJ2-2, the full variable domain is SQTIHQWPATLVQPVGSPLSLECTVEGTSNPNLYWYRQAAGRGLQLLFYSVGIGQISSEVPQNLSASRPQDRQFILSSKKLLLSDSGFYLCAWSGDSGALPNTGELFFGEGSRLTVL.

The V gene is TRBV4-1, the J gene TRBJ2-2; possibly TRBD1 for D (6 bases). In germline, CDR1 is MGHRA, CDR2 YSYEKL. The CDR3 runs to 17 residues. Trimming removed 3 bases at V and 0 bases at J, with 14 bases between. The CDR3 reads CASSHHLTGPNTGELFF. CDR3 DNA: TGCGCCAGCAGCCATCATTTGACAGGACCGAACACCGGGGAGCTGTTTTTT.

The chain couples TRBV11-3 to TRBJ2-7; 12 bases are a match to TRBD2. V dropped 7 bases and J dropped 3; count of bases not matched to a gene: 22. This CDR3 has 20 residues. In germline, CDR1 is SGHNT, CDR2 YENEEA. The CDR3 sequence: CASTQALAGGPHSLNYEQYF. CDR3 sequence (DNA): TGTGCCAGCACCCAAGCGCTAGCGGGGGGGCCCCACTCCCTAAACTACGAGCAGTACTTC.

The V and J genes are TRBV27 and TRBJ1-3; 8 bases line up with TRBD1. The CDR3 is 19 amino acids. V shed 2 bases, J shed 0 bases, and the junction held 12 bases outside the gene matches. The germline V gene has CDR1 MNHEY and CDR2 SMNVEV (reference sequence). CDR3 in amino acids: CASSLIRPRQGSSGNTIYF. CDR3 nucleotides: TGTGCCAGCAGTTTAATACGCCCCCGACAGGGGAGCTCTGGAAACACCATATATTTT.

The chain carries TRBV27 and TRBJ2-7; tentative D call: TRBD1 (6 bases). The V end lost 8 bases, the J end lost 5 bases, and 13 bases lay between the germline ends. The CDR3 extends over 12 amino acids. Germline V gene lookup returns CDR1 MNHEY and CDR2 SMNVEV (reference sequence). CDR3 sequence: CASRATGHEQYF. CDR3 DNA: TGTGCCAGCCGAGCGACAGGTCACGAGCAGTACTTC.

The V and J genes are TRBV29-1 and TRBJ2-3; D is possibly TRBD2 (5 bases). This CDR3 has 13 residues. V was clipped by 6 bases and J by 1 base, with 11 bases between them. The germline V gene encodes CDR1 SQVTM and CDR2 ANQGSEA. The CDR3 coding sequence is TGCAGCGTAGACGGGGAAGGCACAGATACGCAGTATTTT. Translating it yields CSVDGEGTDTQYF.

The genes are TRBV11-2 and TRBJ2-7; maybe TRBD2 (6 bases). V was trimmed by 3 bases and J by 2 bases, leaving 14 bases between them. The CDR3 length is 15 residues. Looked up from germline, CDR1 is SGHAT and CDR2 is FQNNGV. The CDR3 nucleotides are TGTGCCAGCAGCTTTAGCGGTGACAATACCTACGAGCAGTACTTC. This gives the protein CASSFSGDNTYEQYF.

The J gene is TRBJ1-5, the V gene TRBV7-2, with TRBD1 matching over 9 bases. The CDR3 is made up of 15 amino acids. CDR1 is SGHTA, CDR2 FQGNSA, per germline. J was trimmed by 6 bases and V by 5 bases; bases with no gene match: 8. CDR3 region: CASSTRTGVAQPQHF. CDR3 sequence (DNA): TGTGCCAGCAGCACGCGGACAGGGGTGGCTCAGCCCCAGCATTTT.

The V and J genes are TRBV14 and TRBJ1-2; 7 nucleotides match TRBD1. Trimming at V came to 5 bases and at J to 8 bases, leaving 8 bases not matched to a gene. This CDR3 spans 13 amino acids. Germline assignment: CDR1 SGHDN and CDR2 FVKESK. The CDR3 is CASSVTGEMGYTF. DNA for the CDR3: TGTGCCAGCAGCGTAACAGGGGAGATGGGCTACACCTTC.

The chain is built from TRBV5-4 and TRBJ1-5; D unresolved. From germline, CDR1 is SGHNT and CDR2 YYREEE (reference sequence). The CDR3 consists of 14 residues. V dropped 0 bases and J dropped 5 bases, with 9 bases sitting between them. The DNA for the CDR3 is TGTGCCAGCAGCTTGGACGCAGGAGATCAGCCCCAGCATTTT. It encodes CASSLDAGDQPQHF. Drawing the rest from reference TRBV5-4 and TRBJ1-5, the complete variable domain is ETGVTQSPTHLIKTRGQQVTLRCSSQSGHNTVSWYQQALGQGPQFIFQYYREEENGRGNFPPRFSGLQFPNYSSELNVNALELDDSALYLCASSLDAGDQPQHFGDGTRLSIL.

This clone is a singleton in its sample. The J gene is TRBJ1-3, the V gene TRBV19; no clear D. This CDR3 is built from 13 residues. Germline V CDR1 and CDR2: LNHDA, SQIVND (reference sequence). V lost 5 bases, J lost 4 bases, and 9 bases lay in between. The CDR3 sequence: CASSDNEGNTIYF. CDR3 coding DNA: TGTGCCAGTAGTGACAACGAGGGAAACACCATATATTTT.

CDR3 loop: CASSSLRQDYGYTF. The CDR3 DNA is TGCGCCAGCAGCTCGCTCAGGCAGGACTATGGCTACACCTTC. The rearrangement links TRBV5-1 to TRBJ1-2; D ambiguous. Germline CDR1 is SGHRS and CDR2 is YFSETQ. This CDR3 region has 14 residues. With 3 bases removed from V and 3 bases from J, the gap between germline ends came to 12 bases.